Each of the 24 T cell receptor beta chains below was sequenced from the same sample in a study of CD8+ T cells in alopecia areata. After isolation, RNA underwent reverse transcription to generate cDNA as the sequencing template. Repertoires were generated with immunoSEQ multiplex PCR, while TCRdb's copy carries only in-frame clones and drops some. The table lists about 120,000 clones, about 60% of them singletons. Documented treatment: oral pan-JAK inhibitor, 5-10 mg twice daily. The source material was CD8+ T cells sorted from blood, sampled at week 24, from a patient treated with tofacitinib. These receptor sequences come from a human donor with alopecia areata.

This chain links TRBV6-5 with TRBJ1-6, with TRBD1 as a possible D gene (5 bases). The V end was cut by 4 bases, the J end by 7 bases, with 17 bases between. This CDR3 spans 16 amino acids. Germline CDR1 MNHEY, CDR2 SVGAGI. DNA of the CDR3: TGTGCCAGCAGTTTCACCTTGACAGTCCGAAATTCACCCCTCCACTTT. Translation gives CASSFTLTVRNSPLHF.

The CDR3 loop is CASSSTGEGADNEQFF. The CDR3 nucleotides are TGTGCCAGCAGCTCGACTGGTGAGGGGGCAGACAATGAGCAGTTCTTC. J is TRBJ2-1 and V is TRBV13; 7 nucleotides line up with TRBD1. This CDR3 is 16 amino acids long. The ends lost 4 bases at V and 5 bases at J; junction bases unmatched: 11. The V gene's germline CDR1 is PRHDT and CDR2 FYEKMQ (reference sequence).

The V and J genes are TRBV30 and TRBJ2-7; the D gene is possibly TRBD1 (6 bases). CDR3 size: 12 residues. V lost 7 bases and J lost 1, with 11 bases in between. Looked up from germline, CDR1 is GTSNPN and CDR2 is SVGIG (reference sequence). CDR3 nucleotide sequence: TGTGCCTCAAAAGGGGGATCCTACGAGCAGTACTTC. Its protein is CASKGGSYEQYF.

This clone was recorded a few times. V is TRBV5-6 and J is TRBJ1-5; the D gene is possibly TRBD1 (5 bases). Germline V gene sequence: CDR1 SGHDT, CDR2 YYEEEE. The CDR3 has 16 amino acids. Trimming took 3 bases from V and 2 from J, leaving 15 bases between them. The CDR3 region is CASSSSPGRRNQPQHF. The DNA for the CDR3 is TGTGCCAGCAGCTCCTCTCCGGGACGGCGCAATCAGCCCCAGCATTTT.

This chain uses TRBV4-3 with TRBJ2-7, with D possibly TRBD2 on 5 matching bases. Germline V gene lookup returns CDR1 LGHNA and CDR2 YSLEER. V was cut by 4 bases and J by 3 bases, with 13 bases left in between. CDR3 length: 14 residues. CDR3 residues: CASSPHTGNYEQYF. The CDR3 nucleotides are TGCGCCAGCAGCCCGCACACGGGGAACTACGAGCAGTACTTC.

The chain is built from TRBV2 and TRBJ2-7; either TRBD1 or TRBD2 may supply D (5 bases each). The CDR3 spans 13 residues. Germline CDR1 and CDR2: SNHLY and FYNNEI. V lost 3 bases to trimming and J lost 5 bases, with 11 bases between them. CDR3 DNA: TGTGCCAGCAGTGATTGGGGGTTCCACGAGCAGTACTTC. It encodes CASSDWGFHEQYF.

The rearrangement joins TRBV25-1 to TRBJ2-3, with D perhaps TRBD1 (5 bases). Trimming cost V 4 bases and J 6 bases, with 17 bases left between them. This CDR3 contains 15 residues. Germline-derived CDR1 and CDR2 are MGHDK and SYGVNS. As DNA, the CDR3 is TGTGCCAGCAGTGCGAATGGGGCAGGATTCGATACGCAGTATTTT. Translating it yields CASSANGAGFDTQYF.

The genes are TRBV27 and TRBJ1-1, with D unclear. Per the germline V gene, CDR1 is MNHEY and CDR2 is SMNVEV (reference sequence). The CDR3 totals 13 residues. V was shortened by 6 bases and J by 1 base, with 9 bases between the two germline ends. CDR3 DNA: TGTGCCAGCAGAGACGGCGGGAACACTGAAGCTTTCTTT. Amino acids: CASRDGGNTEAFF.

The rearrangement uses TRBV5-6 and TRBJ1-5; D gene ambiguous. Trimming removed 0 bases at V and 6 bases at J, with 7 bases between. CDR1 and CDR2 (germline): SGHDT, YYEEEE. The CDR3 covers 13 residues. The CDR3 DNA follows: TGTGCCAGCAGCTTGGAAGGTTCTCAGCCCCAGCATTTT. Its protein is CASSLEGSQPQHF.

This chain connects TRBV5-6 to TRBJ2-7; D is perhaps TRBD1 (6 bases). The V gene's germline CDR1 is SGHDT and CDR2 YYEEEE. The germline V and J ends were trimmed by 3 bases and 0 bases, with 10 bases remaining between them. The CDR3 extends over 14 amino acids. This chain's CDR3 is CASSSGQSSYEQYF. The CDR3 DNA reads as TGTGCCAGCAGCTCGGGACAAAGCTCCTACGAGCAGTACTTC.

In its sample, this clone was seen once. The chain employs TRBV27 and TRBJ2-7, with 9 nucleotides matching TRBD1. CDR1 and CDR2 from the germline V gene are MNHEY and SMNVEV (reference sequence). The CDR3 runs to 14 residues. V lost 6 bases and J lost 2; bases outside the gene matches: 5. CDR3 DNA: TGTGCCAGCAGCTGGGACAGGGTAACCTACGAGCAGTACTTC. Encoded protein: CASSWDRVTYEQYF.

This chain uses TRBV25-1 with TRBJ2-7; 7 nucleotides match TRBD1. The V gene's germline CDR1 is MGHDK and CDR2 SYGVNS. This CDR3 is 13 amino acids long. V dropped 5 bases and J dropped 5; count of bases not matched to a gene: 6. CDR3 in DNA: TGTGCCAGCAGTATGACAGGGACCGACGAGCAGTACTTC. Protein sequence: CASSMTGTDEQYF.

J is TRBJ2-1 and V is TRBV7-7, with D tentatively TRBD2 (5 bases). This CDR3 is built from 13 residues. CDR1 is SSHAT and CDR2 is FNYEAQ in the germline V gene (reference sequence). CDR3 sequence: CASAPGEGNEQFF. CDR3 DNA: TGTGCTAGCGCCCCCGGGGAAGGCAATGAGCAGTTCTTC.

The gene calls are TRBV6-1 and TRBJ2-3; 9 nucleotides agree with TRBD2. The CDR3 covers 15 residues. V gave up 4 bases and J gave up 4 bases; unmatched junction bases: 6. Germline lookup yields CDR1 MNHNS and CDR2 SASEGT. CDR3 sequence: CASSAVAGVADTQYF. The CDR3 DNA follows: TGTGCCAGCAGTGCTGTAGCGGGGGTGGCAGATACGCAGTATTTT.

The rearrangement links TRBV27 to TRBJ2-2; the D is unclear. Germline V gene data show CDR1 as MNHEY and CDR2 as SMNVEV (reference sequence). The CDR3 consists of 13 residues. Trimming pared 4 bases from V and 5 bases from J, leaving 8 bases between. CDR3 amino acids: CASSSITTGELFF. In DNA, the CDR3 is TGTGCCAGCAGTTCCATCACGACCGGGGAGCTGTTTTTT.

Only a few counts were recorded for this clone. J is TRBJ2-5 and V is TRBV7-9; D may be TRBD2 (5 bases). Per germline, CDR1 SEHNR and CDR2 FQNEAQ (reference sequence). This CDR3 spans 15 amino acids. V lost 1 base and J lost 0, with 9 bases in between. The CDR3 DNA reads TGTGCCAGCAGCTTAGAAAGGGAGAACCAAGAGACCCAGTACTTC. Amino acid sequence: CASSLERENQETQYF.

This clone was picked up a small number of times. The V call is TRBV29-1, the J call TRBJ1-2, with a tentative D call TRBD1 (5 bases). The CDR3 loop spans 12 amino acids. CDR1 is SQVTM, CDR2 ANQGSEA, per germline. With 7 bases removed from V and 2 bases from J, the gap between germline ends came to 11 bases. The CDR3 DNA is TGCAGCGCTCCGGGGGTAAACTATGGCTACACCTTC. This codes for CSAPGVNYGYTF.

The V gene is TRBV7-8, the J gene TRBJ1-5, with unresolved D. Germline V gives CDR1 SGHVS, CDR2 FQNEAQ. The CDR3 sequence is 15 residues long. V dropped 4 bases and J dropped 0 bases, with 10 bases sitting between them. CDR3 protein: CASSSAAASNQPQHF. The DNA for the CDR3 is TGTGCCAGCAGCTCGGCGGCGGCTAGCAATCAGCCCCAGCATTTT. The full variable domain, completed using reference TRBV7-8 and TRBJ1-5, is GAGVSQSPRYKVAKRGQDVALRCDPISGHVSLFWYQQALGQGPEFLTYFQNEAQLDKSGLPSDRFFAERPEGSVSTLKIQRTQQEDSAVYLCASSSAAASNQPQHFGDGTRLSIL.

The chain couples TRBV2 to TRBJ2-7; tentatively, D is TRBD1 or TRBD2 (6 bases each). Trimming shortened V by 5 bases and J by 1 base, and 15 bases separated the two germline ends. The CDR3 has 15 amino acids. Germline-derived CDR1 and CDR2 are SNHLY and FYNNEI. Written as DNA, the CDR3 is TGTGCCAGCAGTTACCAGACAGGAGGGTCCTACGAGCAGTACTTC. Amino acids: CASSYQTGGSYEQYF.

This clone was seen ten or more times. The CDR3 loop is CASSPYLGVNTEAFF. The CDR3 coding sequence is TGTGCCAGCAGCCCCTATCTGGGGGTGAACACTGAAGCTTTCTTT. V usage is TRBV5-4 and J usage is TRBJ1-1; the D gene is possibly TRBD1 (5 bases). Germline V CDR1 and CDR2: SGHNT, YYREEE (reference sequence). This CDR3 comprises 15 residues. V was clipped by 4 bases and J by 0 bases, with 13 bases between them.

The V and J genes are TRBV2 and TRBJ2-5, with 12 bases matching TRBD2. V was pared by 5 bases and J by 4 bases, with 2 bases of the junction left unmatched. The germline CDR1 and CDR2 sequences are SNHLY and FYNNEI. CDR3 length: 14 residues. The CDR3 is CASSTSGGRETQYF. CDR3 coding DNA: TGTGCCAGCAGTACTAGCGGGGGGCGAGAGACCCAGTACTTC.

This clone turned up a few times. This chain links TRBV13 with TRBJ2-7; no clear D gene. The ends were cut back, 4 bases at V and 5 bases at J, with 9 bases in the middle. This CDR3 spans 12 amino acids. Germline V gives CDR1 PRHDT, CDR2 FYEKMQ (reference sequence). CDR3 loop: CASSSLTHEQYF. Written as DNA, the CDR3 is TGTGCCAGCAGCTCTCTAACCCACGAGCAGTACTTC.

The DNA of the CDR3 is TGTGCCAAGCGGGACAGATCCTTCTACGAGCAGTACTTC. Its protein product is CAKRDRSFYEQYF. V is TRBV30 and J is TRBJ2-7; possibly TRBD1 or TRBD2 for D (7 bases each). V gave up 8 bases and J gave up 3 bases, with 17 bases separating them. CDR1 and CDR2 from the germline V gene are GTSNPN and SVGIG (reference sequence). The CDR3 loop spans 13 amino acids.

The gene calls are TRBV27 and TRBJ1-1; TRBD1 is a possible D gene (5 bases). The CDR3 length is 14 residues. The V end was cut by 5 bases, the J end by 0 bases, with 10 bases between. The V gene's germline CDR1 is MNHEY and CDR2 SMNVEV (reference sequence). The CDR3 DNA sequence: TGTGCCAGCAGTAATGGGGGACTGAACACTGAAGCTTTCTTT. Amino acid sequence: CASSNGGLNTEAFF.